Described below is a single T cell receptor (beta chain) sequence and its context. Its specificity is unknown. This entry is derived from a study of cytomegalovirus exposure and HLA in healthy donors. Clones were read by immunoSEQ multiplex PCR, and TCRdb kept only the in-frame ones, dropping some. The sample carries 95,000 to 150,000 clones, about 84% recorded once. Germline V CDR1 and CDR2: SEHNR, FQNEAQ (reference sequence). This CDR3 comprises 15 residues. V dropped 3 bases and J dropped 4; count of bases not matched to a gene: 7. Findings and limits, study-wide: Researchers counted around 180 TCR beta chains as cytomegalovirus-associated. In a later analysis, first-cohort TCR clusters were found to tend to co-occur in the 120 or so validation repertoires. A classifier reportedly called cytomegalovirus status with high sensitivity and specificity.

The chain couples TRBV7-9 to TRBJ1-2; TRBD1 agrees at 8 bases. The specimen was PBMCs. This TCR was sampled from a woman aged 25 to 39 in good health and CMV-seronegative. The CDR3 here is CASSFAGGLGYGYTF. CDR3 bases: TGTGCCAGCAGCTTCGCAGGGGGCCTCGGCTATGGCTACACCTTC.